These 8 T cell receptor beta chains were all obtained from the same sample, sequenced in a study of OX40 agonist ivuxolimab in advanced cancers. Sequenced by immunoSEQ multiplex PCR; TCRdb stores in-frame clones only, minus some. The table lists about 96,000 clones, less than 85% of them singletons. The specimen comprised CD4+ or CD8+ T cells sorted from blood, sampled in a trial of the OX40 agonist ivuxolimab. The receptor source for this set is an adult with an advanced solid tumor such as melanoma, head and neck, liver or kidney cancer.

This chain joins TRBV4-1 and TRBJ2-5, with 7 bases lining up with TRBD2. V shed 0 bases, J shed 5 bases, and the junction held 6 bases outside the gene matches. The CDR3 sequence is 15 residues long. Germline values: CDR1 MGHRA, CDR2 YSYEKL. The CDR3 spells CASSQDEGGLETQYF. In DNA form, the CDR3 reads TGCGCCAGCAGCCAAGACGAGGGAGGGTTGGAGACCCAGTACTTC.

The chain is built from TRBV9 and TRBJ1-1; no clear D. The germline V gene has CDR1 SGDLS and CDR2 YYNGEE. V lost 0 bases to trimming and J lost 1 base, with 7 bases between them. The CDR3 totals 14 residues. This chain's CDR3 is CASSVDLTNTEAFF. The CDR3 nucleotides are TGTGCCAGCAGCGTAGACTTGACGAACACTGAAGCTTTCTTT.

This chain uses TRBV4-3 with TRBJ1-4; a weak D match, TRBD1 (6 bases). Between the trimmed V and J ends, which lost 1 base and 3 bases, there was a span of 9 bases. The germline gives CDR1 LGHNA, CDR2 YSLEER. The CDR3 extends over 15 amino acids. Here the CDR3 DNA reads TGCGCCAGCAGCCAAGCTAACAGGGCTAATGAAAAACTGTTTTTT. Amino acid sequence: CASSQANRANEKLFF.

This clone appeared a few times. The chain has TRBV11-2 and TRBJ2-2; D is possibly TRBD1 (6 bases). Germline CDR1 reads SGHAT; CDR2 reads FQNNGV. This CDR3 has 13 residues. With 0 bases removed from V and 9 bases from J, the gap between germline ends came to 8 bases. The CDR3 DNA follows: TGTGCCAGCAGCTTAGACCAGGGGCGGGAGCTGTTTTTT. Protein sequence: CASSLDQGRELFF.

The chain couples TRBV9 to TRBJ2-3; D unclear. V was trimmed by 3 bases and J by 6 bases, leaving 5 bases between them. Germline lookup yields CDR1 SGDLS and CDR2 YYNGEE. The CDR3 has 11 amino acids. CDR3 residues: CASSAKDTQYF. In nucleotides, the CDR3 is TGTGCCAGCAGCGCAAAGGATACGCAGTATTTT.

The V gene is TRBV7-9, the J gene TRBJ2-3; 8 bases line up with TRBD1. V was clipped by 5 bases and J by 6 bases; unmatched bases: 13. CDR1 is SEHNR, CDR2 FQNEAQ, per germline (reference sequence). This CDR3 region has 16 residues. This CDR3 is CASSTGTGSGWDTQYF. The CDR3 nucleotides are TGTGCCAGCAGCACCGGGACAGGAAGTGGATGGGATACGCAGTATTTT.

The rearrangement links TRBV5-1 to TRBJ2-7, with 9 bases that match TRBD1. The CDR3 contains 13 residues. The J segment lost 2 bases and the V segment lost 7 bases, leaving 4 bases of the junction unmatched. Germline-derived CDR1 and CDR2 are SGHRS and YFSETQ. In DNA form, the CDR3 reads TGCGCCAGCCAGGGACAGGGAACCTACGAGCAGTACTTC. This encodes CASQGQGTYEQYF.

The chain joins TRBV7-8 to TRBJ1-1; D call uncertain. V lost 2 bases and J lost 3, with 10 bases in between. Germline V gives CDR1 SGHVS, CDR2 FQNEAQ. The length of the CDR3 is 14 residues. The CDR3 DNA is TGTGCCAGCAGCTTATCGGGTCCGGACACTGAAGCTTTCTTT. Its translation is CASSLSGPDTEAFF.